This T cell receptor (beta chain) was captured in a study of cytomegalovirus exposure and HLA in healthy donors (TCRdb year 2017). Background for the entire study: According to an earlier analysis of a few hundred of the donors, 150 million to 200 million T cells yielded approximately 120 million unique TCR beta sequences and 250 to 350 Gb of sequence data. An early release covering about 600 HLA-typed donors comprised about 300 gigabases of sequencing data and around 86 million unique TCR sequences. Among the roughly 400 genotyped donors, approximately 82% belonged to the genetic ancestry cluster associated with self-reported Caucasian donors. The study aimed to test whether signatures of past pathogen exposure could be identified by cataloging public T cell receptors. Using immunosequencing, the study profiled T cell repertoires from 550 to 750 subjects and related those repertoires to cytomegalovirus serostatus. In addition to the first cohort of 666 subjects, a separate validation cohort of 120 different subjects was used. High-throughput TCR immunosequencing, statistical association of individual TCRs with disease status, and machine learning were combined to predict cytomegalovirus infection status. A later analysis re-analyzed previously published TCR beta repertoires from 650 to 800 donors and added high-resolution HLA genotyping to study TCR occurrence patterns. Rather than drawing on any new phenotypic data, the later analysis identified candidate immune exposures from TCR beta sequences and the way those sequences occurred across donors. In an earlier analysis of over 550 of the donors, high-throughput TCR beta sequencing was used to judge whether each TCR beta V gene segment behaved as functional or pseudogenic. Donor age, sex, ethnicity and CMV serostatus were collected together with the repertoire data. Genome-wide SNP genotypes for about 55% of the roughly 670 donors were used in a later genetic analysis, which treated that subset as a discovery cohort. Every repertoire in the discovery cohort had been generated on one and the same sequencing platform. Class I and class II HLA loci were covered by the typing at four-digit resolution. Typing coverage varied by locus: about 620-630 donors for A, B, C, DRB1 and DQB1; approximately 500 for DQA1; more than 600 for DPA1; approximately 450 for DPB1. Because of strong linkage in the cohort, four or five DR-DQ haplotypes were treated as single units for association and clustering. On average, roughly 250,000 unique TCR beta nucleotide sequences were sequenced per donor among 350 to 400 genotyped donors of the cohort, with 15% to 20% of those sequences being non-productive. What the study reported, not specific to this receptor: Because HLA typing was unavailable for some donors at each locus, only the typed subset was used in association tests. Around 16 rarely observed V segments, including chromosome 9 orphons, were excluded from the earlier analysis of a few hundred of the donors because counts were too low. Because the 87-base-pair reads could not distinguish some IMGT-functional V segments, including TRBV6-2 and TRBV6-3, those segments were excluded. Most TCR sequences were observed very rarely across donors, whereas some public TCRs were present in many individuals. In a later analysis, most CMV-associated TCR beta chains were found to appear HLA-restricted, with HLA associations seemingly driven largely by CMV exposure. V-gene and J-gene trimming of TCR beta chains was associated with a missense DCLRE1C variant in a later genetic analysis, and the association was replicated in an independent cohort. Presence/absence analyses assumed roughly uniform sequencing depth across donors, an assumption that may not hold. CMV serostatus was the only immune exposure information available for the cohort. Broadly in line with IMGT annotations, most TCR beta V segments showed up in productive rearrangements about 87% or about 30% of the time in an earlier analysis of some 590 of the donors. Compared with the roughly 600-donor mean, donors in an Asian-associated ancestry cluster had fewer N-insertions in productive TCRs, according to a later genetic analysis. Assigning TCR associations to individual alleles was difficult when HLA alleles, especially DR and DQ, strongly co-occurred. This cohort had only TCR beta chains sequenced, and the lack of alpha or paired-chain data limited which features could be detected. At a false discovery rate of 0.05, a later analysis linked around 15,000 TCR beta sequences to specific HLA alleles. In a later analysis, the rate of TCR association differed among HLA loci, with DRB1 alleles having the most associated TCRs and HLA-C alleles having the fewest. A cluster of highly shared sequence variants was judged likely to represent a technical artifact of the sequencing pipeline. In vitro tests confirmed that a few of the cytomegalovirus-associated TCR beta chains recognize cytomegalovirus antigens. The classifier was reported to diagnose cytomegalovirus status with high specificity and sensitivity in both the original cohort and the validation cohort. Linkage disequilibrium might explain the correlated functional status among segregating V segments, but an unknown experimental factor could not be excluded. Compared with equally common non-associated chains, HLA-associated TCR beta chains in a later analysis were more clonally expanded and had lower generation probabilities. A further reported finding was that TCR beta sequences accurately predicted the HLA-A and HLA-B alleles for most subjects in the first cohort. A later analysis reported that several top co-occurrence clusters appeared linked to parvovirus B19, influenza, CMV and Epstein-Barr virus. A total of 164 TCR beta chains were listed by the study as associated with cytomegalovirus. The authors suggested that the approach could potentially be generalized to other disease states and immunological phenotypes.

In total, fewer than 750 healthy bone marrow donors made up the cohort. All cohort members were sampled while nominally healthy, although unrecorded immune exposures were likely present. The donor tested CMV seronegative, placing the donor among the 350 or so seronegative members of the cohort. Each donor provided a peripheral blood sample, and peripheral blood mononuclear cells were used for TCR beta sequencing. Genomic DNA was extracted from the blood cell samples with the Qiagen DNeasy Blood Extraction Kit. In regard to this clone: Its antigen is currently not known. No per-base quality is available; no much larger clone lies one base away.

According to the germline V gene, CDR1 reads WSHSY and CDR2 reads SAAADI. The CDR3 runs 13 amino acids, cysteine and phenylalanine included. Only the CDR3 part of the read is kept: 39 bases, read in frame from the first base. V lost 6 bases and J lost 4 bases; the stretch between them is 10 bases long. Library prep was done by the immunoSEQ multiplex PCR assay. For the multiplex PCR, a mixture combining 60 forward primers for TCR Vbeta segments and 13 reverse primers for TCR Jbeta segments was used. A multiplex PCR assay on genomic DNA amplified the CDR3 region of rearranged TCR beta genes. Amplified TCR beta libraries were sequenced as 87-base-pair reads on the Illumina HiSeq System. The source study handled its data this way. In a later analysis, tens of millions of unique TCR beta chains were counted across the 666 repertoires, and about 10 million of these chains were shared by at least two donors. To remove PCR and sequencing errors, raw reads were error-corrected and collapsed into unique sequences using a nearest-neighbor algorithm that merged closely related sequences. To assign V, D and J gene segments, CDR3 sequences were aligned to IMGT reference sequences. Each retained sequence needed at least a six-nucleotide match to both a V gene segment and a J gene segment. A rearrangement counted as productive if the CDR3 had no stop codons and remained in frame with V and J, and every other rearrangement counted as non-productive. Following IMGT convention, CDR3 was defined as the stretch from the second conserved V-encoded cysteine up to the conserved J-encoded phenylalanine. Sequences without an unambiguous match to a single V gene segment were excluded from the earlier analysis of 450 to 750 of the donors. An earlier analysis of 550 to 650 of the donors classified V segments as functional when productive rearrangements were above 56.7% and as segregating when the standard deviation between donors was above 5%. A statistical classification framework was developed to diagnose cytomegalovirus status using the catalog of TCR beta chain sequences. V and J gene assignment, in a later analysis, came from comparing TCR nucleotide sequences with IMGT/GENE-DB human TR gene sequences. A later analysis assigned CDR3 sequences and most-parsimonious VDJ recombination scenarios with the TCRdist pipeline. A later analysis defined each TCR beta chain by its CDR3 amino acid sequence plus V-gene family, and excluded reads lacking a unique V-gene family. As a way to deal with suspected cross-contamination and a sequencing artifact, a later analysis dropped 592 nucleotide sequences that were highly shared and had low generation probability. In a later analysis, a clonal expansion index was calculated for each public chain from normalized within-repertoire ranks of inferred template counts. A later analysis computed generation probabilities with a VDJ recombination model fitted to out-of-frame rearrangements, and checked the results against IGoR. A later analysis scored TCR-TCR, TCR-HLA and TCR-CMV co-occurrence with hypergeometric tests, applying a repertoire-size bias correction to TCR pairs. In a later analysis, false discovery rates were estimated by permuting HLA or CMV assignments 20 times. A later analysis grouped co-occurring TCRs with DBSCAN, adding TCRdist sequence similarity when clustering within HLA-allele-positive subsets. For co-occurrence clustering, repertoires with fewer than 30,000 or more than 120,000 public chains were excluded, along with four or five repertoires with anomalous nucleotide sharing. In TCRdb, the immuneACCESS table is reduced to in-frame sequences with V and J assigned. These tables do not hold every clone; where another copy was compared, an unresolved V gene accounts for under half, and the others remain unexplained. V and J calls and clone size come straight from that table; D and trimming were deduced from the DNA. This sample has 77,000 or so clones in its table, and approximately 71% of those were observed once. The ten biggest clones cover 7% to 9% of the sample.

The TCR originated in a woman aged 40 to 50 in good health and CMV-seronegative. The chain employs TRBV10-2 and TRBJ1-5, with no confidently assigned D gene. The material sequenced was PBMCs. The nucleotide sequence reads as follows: TGCGCCAGCAGAGTCAGCGATAATCAGCCCCAGCATTTT. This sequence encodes CASRVSDNQPQHF.